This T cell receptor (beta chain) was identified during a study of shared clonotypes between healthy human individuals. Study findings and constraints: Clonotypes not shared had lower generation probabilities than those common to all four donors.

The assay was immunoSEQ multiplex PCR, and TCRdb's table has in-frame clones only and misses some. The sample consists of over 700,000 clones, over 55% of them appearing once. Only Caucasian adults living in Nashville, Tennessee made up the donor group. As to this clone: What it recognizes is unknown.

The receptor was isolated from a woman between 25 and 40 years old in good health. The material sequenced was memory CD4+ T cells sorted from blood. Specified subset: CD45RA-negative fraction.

CDR3 DNA sequence: TGTGCCAGCAGAGCAACCGGGACTAGCGGACGGGAGACCCAGTACTTC. It encodes CASRATGTSGRETQYF. V and J are TRBV2 and TRBJ2-5, with 11 positions matching TRBD2. The V segment lost 6 bases and the J segment 5 bases; nucleotides outside the gene matches: 11. This CDR3 contains 16 residues. Germline V gene lookup returns CDR1 SNHLY and CDR2 FYNNEI.